These 27 T cell receptor beta chains originate from one sample sequenced in a study of technical replicates of blood from several donors. TCRdb's copy holds only in-frame clones and misses some; the assay was immunoSEQ multiplex PCR. In the table there are about 73,000 clones, 90% to 95% of which are singletons. Sequences were obtained from PBMCs. The source is a human donor in good health. Some clones in this sample may be carry-over from other donors' samples.

The chain links TRBV7-3 to TRBJ2-1; 10 bases line up with TRBD2. The CDR3 runs to 15 residues. The trim removed 5 bases at V and 8 bases at J, leaving 9 bases unmatched. Germline assignment: CDR1 SGHTA and CDR2 FQGTGA. Here the CDR3 DNA reads TGTGCCAGCAGCGTAAGCGGGGGGGCCATGTATGAGCAGTTCTTC. It is translated as CASSVSGGAMYEQFF.

The rearrangement joins TRBV7-8 to TRBJ2-7; D might be TRBD2 (6 bases). CDR3 length: 14 residues. The ends were cut back, 4 bases at V and 3 bases at J, with 13 bases in the middle. Germline V gene lookup returns CDR1 SGHVS and CDR2 FQNEAQ. CDR3 loop: CASSYRTTYYEQYF. The CDR3 DNA sequence: TGTGCCAGCAGCTACCGGACTACGTACTACGAGCAGTACTTC.

This sequence joins TRBV7-2 and TRBJ1-1; D may be TRBD1 (5 bases). The ends were cut back, 1 base at V and 1 base at J, with 13 bases in the middle. Germline V gives CDR1 SGHTA, CDR2 FQGNSA. The CDR3 totals 16 residues. DNA for the CDR3: TGTGCCAGCAGCTTAGGGCAGGGCGGGGGGAACACTGAAGCTTTCTTT. Translating gives CASSLGQGGGNTEAFF.

The V gene is TRBV5-6, the J gene TRBJ2-7; 9 nucleotides line up with TRBD1. The CDR3 loop spans 14 amino acids. Trimming removed 2 bases from V and 6 bases from J; junction bases left unmatched: 6. CDR1 and CDR2 (germline): SGHDT, YYEEEE. The CDR3 is CASSLGTGLGEQYF. The CDR3 DNA is TGTGCCAGCAGCTTAGGGACAGGGCTCGGCGAGCAGTACTTC.

V gene TRBV11-2 combines with J gene TRBJ2-3; 7 positions match TRBD2. V gave up 4 bases and J gave up 4 bases; unmatched junction bases: 8. Germline V gene lookup returns CDR1 SGHAT and CDR2 FQNNGV. The CDR3 is made up of 15 amino acids. CDR3 sequence: CASSSKRDRSDTQYF. CDR3 nucleotides: TGTGCCAGCAGCTCCAAGCGGGATAGGTCAGATACGCAGTATTTT.

CDR3 coding DNA: TGTGCCAGCAGCTGGTTGGGTGACATCTCTGGAAACACCATATATTTT. The encoded protein is CASSWLGDISGNTIYF. This rearrangement joins TRBV7-9 to TRBJ1-3; unclear D gene. CDR1 SEHNR and CDR2 FQNEAQ come from the germline V gene (reference sequence). The CDR3 extends over 16 amino acids. Trimming removed 4 bases at V and 0 bases at J, with 13 bases between.

The sample holds one count of this clone. This chain joins TRBV7-3 and TRBJ2-3; 10 nucleotides agree with TRBD1. The CDR3 contains 15 residues. The V gene's germline CDR1 is SGHTA and CDR2 FQGTGA. Germline trimming cut 5 bases from V and 1 base from J; bases unmatched to any gene: 3. The CDR3: CASSPTGGGTDTQYF. The DNA for the CDR3 is TGTGCCAGCAGCCCGACAGGGGGCGGCACAGATACGCAGTATTTT.

V is TRBV7-9 and J is TRBJ2-5; tentatively, D is TRBD2 (5 bases). Germline assignment: CDR1 SEHNR and CDR2 FQNEAQ (reference sequence). Deletions cut 0 bases from V and 1 base from J, with 12 bases between. This CDR3 has 16 amino acids. Here the CDR3 DNA reads TGTGCCAGCAGCTTAGCTCGCGGACTGCTCCAAGAGACCCAGTACTTC. Its protein product is CASSLARGLLQETQYF.

The sample holds one count of this clone. The chain carries TRBV29-1 and TRBJ1-3, with D possibly TRBD1 on 5 matching bases. CDR3 length: 13 residues. Germline CDR1 SQVTM, CDR2 ANQGSEA. Trimming stripped 8 bases from V and 4 bases from J, with 15 bases between. The CDR3 DNA sequence: TGCAGCTTATTGGGGCGGGAAGGAAACACCATATATTTT. It encodes CSLLGREGNTIYF.

The chain has TRBV10-3 and TRBJ1-3; D possibly corresponds to TRBD1 (5 bases). CDR3 length: 14 residues. Trimming took off 9 bases at V and 9 bases at J, with 21 bases between the two ends. CDR1 and CDR2 from the germline V gene are ENHRY and SYGVKD. CDR3 in DNA: TGTGCCATAAGCGGGACCGACCGCCTCGGCACCATATATTTT. This sequence encodes CAISGTDRLGTIYF.

The chain recombines TRBV5-6 with TRBJ2-2, with a possible D match to TRBD2 (6 bases). Germline V gene lookup returns CDR1 SGHDT and CDR2 YYEEEE. Trimming stripped 5 bases from V and 4 bases from J, with 15 bases between. CDR3 length: 15 residues. CDR3 sequence reads: CASRGSGFGTGELFF. The CDR3 DNA sequence: TGTGCCAGCAGAGGGAGCGGGTTCGGCACCGGGGAGCTGTTTTTT.

This clone has only one observation. The gene calls are TRBV30 and TRBJ1-1; possible D gene TRBD1, 5 bases. This CDR3 contains 13 residues. With 4 bases removed from V and 1 base from J, the gap between germline ends came to 10 bases. Germline loops: CDR1 GTSNPN, CDR2 SVGIG (reference sequence). The CDR3 protein is CAWNRGGNTEAFF. The CDR3 DNA follows: TGTGCCTGGAATAGGGGAGGGAACACTGAAGCTTTCTTT.

The DNA of the CDR3 is TGTGCCAGCAGTGTCACTAGCGGGAGATCGGATACGCAGTATTTT. Residues: CASSVTSGRSDTQYF. V gene TRBV6-1 combines with J gene TRBJ2-3, with 11 bases lining up with TRBD2. The J segment lost 6 bases and the V segment lost 4 bases, leaving 6 bases of the junction unmatched. This CDR3 spans 15 amino acids. Germline lookup yields CDR1 MNHNS and CDR2 SASEGT.

A note on this clone: The same CDR3 is also encoded by other DNA sequences in this sample. The genes are TRBV4-2 and TRBJ1-1; TRBD1 might be the D (5 bases). V was pared by 0 bases and J by 1 base, with 9 bases between. The CDR3 sequence is 15 residues long. CDR1 and CDR2 (germline): LGHNA, YNFKEQ. The CDR3 sequence: CASSQDQGRNTEAFF. CDR3 nucleotide sequence: TGTGCCAGCAGCCAAGATCAGGGTAGGAACACTGAAGCTTTCTTT.

This clone was counted a few times. CDR3 coding DNA: TGTGCCATCAGTGAGCCGGGACAGGGCTACGAGCAGTACTTC. This sequence encodes CAISEPGQGYEQYF. This sequence joins TRBV10-3 and TRBJ2-7, with 9 positions matching TRBD1. The V gene's germline CDR1 is ENHRY and CDR2 SYGVKD. This CDR3 is 14 amino acids long. J gave up 3 bases and V 2 bases, and 2 bases lay outside the gene matches.

The chain is built from TRBV5-1 and TRBJ2-2, with D possibly matching TRBD2 (5 bases). Trimming left V 0 bases short and J 3 bases short, with 15 bases between. The CDR3 spans 17 residues. Germline-derived CDR1 and CDR2 are SGHRS and YFSETQ. The CDR3 nucleotides are TGCGCCAGCAGCTTGGGTTCGGGAAGGGCATACACCGGGGAGCTGTTTTTT. Its protein product is CASSLGSGRAYTGELFF.

The chain combines TRBV5-4 with TRBJ2-3; D is unclear. Trimming pared 0 bases from V and 2 bases from J, leaving 10 bases between. The germline CDR1 and CDR2 sequences are SGHNT and YYREEE (reference sequence). The length of the CDR3 is 15 residues. The CDR3 loop reads CASSLAGRATDTQYF. The CDR3 nucleotides read TGTGCCAGCAGCTTGGCAGGTAGAGCCACAGATACGCAGTATTTT.

The V call is TRBV7-9, the J call TRBJ2-1; D ambiguous. The CDR3 contains 13 residues. The V gene's germline CDR1 is SEHNR and CDR2 FQNEAQ (reference sequence). Between the trimmed V and J ends, which lost 5 bases and 6 bases, there was a span of 11 bases. CDR3: CASSPPRSNEQFF. CDR3 nucleotide sequence: TGTGCCAGCAGCCCCCCCCGGTCCAATGAGCAGTTCTTC.

The V gene is TRBV4-3, the J gene TRBJ2-2; D remains unclear. From germline, CDR1 is LGHNA and CDR2 YSLEER. Trimming pared 0 bases from V and 7 bases from J, leaving 6 bases between. This CDR3 region has 13 residues. The CDR3: CASSQDLSGELFF. The CDR3 region has the DNA TGCGCCAGCAGCCAAGATCTGAGCGGGGAGCTGTTTTTT.

This sequence joins TRBV25-1 and TRBJ2-5, with D maybe TRBD2 (6 bases). V lost 2 bases, J lost 5 bases, and 18 bases lay in between. The CDR3 has 16 residues. Germline assignment: CDR1 MGHDK and CDR2 SYGVNS. This CDR3 is CASSERRGAGGETQYF. CDR3 DNA: TGTGCCAGCAGTGAACGGAGGGGTGCAGGCGGCGAGACCCAGTACTTC.

V gene TRBV10-3 combines with J gene TRBJ2-1; D unclear. The CDR3 is 14 amino acids. Germline V gene sequence: CDR1 ENHRY, CDR2 SYGVKD. The germline V and J ends were trimmed by 0 bases and 8 bases, with 11 bases remaining between them. CDR3 residues: CAISESTTWDEQFF. The CDR3 DNA reads TGTGCCATCAGTGAGTCTACTACTTGGGATGAGCAGTTCTTC.

The chain combines TRBV6-6 with TRBJ2-1; 13 bases agree with TRBD2. V gave up 6 bases and J gave up 7 bases; unmatched junction bases: 0. The CDR3 is 13 residues long. CDR1 and CDR2 from the germline V gene are MNHNY and SVGAGI (reference sequence). CDR3 coding DNA: TGTGCCAGCAGACTAGCGGGGGGGAATGAGCAGTTCTTC. This codes for CASRLAGGNEQFF.

This chain uses TRBV4-1 with TRBJ1-6; 7 positions agree with TRBD1. The CDR3 has 16 residues. From germline, CDR1 is MGHRA and CDR2 YSYEKL. V lost 5 bases to trimming and J lost 0 bases; unmatched junction nucleotides: 4. CDR3 in amino acids: CASSNRDSSYNSPLHF. Here the CDR3 DNA reads TGCGCCAGCAGCAACCGGGACAGCTCCTATAATTCACCCCTCCACTTT.

V gene TRBV5-6 combines with J gene TRBJ1-1; D gene unclear. Trimming removed 3 bases from V and 6 bases from J, with 12 bases in between. The germline gives CDR1 SGHDT, CDR2 YYEEEE. The CDR3 totals 13 residues. CDR3 amino acids: CASSSRIQPEAFF. The CDR3 bases are TGTGCCAGCAGCTCCAGGATTCAGCCTGAAGCTTTCTTT.

V is TRBV7-2 and J is TRBJ2-7, with D possibly matching TRBD2 (6 bases). The ends were cut back, 1 base at V and 2 bases at J, with 9 bases in the middle. From germline, CDR1 is SGHTA and CDR2 FQGNSA. This CDR3 has 14 amino acids. The CDR3 DNA reads as TGTGCCAGCAGCTTAGACGGGGGAACCTACGAGCAGTACTTC. Translation: CASSLDGGTYEQYF.

Only a few counts were recorded for this clone. The V call is TRBV5-1, the J call TRBJ2-2, with 13 bases that match TRBD2. Germline V CDR1 and CDR2: SGHRS, YFSETQ. Trimming removed 3 bases from V and 3 bases from J; junction bases left unmatched: 8. CDR3 length equals 18 residues. The CDR3 coding sequence is TGCGCCAGCAGCTCCGGACTAGCGGGAGTCGTGTACACCGGGGAGCTGTTTTTT. Its protein is CASSSGLAGVVYTGELFF.

This clone was observed a few times. The V call is TRBV5-6, the J call TRBJ2-7, with D possibly matching TRBD1 (6 bases). Germline V gene lookup returns CDR1 SGHDT and CDR2 YYEEEE. The germline V and J ends were trimmed by 4 bases and 7 bases, with 24 bases remaining between them. The CDR3 is made up of 16 amino acids. CDR3: CASSPAEDRLLREQYF. CDR3 in DNA: TGTGCCAGCAGCCCTGCCGAGGACAGACTACTGAGGGAGCAGTACTTC.